In this sample, the clone carrying this T cell receptor (beta chain) turned up once. Only in-frame clones appear in the TCRdb table, and some are missing; sequencing was by immunoSEQ multiplex PCR. The sample lists around 200,000 clones, approximately 84% occurring once. The entry originates in a study of blood T cell repertoires in COVID-19. The J segment lost 1 base and the V segment lost 4 bases, leaving 8 bases of the junction unmatched. This CDR3 is 16 amino acids long. Per the germline V gene, CDR1 is MNHEY and CDR2 is SVGEGT. The receptor comes from a woman over 75 with acute or convalescent COVID-19. The chain links TRBV6-2 or TRBV6-3 to TRBJ2-7; 9 nucleotides match TRBD2. The specimen was peripheral blood. CDR3 in DNA: TGTGCCAGCAGTTCCGCCCTTCTAGCGGGGTCCTACGAGCAGTACTTC. This codes for CASSSALLAGSYEQYF.